The present T cell receptor beta chain was sequenced within a study of T cell repertoires in cytomegalovirus infection (dated by TCRdb to 2018 to 2020). Study-level background: The HLA type of each donor mattered for the analysis, because public TCR beta signatures pointed to carriage of CMV infection along with the matching HLA type. The paper's findings and limits, for the study overall: Carriers of CMV infection plus the relevant HLA type were discriminated by the cumulative frequency of public TCR beta family members in the study cohort and in an independent approximately 340-donor cohort. The ex vivo response was dominated by HLA-C-restricted CMV-specific TCR beta clonotypes, which also provided the single most frequent clonotype in two of eight donors.

Deletion took 1 base off V and 1 base off J, with a span of 10 bases between the germline ends. CDR1 SGHTA and CDR2 FQGNSA were looked up in the germline V gene. The CDR3 spans 15 residues, from the cysteine through the phenylalanine. CDR3 DNA is the only sequence kept; it has 45 bases, read in frame from the first base. In this sample, this clonotype turned up many times. It lacks a known antigen. Nothing much larger sits one base from this clone, and base qualities are not available. TCRdb shows the sequencer as Illumina HiSeq 1500. The public sequencing data were trimmed at Q25 with fastp and processed into clonotypes with MiXCR by TCRdb, which kept only in-frame beta chains. Entries are consolidated by CDR3 protein sequence, retaining the most common genes and DNA. For this sample the table gives about 230,000 distinct CDR3 sequences, of which about 23% were detected only once. About 18% of the sample is in the top ten clones.

The sample was CD8+ T cells from PBMCs. This chain is built from TRBV7-2 and TRBJ1-1; confidence is insufficient to name the D gene. The receptor comes from a human donor in good health (CMV status not recorded). Some clones in this sample may be carry-over from other donors' samples. CDR3 loop: CASSLVSAENTEAFF. The DNA reads as follows: TGTGCCAGCAGCTTAGTTTCGGCAGAGAACACTGAAGCTTTCTTT.